The next 30 T cell receptor beta chains were all read from a single sample in a study of T cell repertoires in cytomegalovirus infection. TCRdb called the reads again in MiXCR, with one record for every CDR3 protein. The repertoire has roughly 500,000 distinct CDR3 sequences, roughly a third of them found once; the top ten carry roughly 15%. Antigen specificity for these receptors is unknown. The sample was cultured PBMCs, taken from culture after CMV antigen stimulation. The receptors shown here come from a human donor in good health (CMV status not recorded). Some clones in this sample may be carry-over from other donors' samples.

The chain employs TRBV25-1 and TRBJ1-1, with D possibly TRBD1 on 6 matching bases. CDR3 length: 13 amino acids. CDR1 is MGHDK, CDR2 SYGVNS, per germline. Trimming shortened V by 6 bases and J by 4 bases, and 12 bases separated the two germline ends. The CDR3 nucleotides are TGTGCCAGCAGATCACAGGGTAGCACTGAAGCTTTCTTT. It yields the protein CASRSQGSTEAFF.

This clonotype came up a few times. The chain carries TRBV7-2 and TRBJ2-7; TRBD1 matches 8 bases. Trimming removed 4 bases from V and 5 bases from J; junction bases left unmatched: 7. The CDR3 runs to 14 residues. CDR1 and CDR2 (germline): SGHTA, FQGNSA. This CDR3 reads CASSYADRDHEQYF. The CDR3 nucleotides read TGTGCCAGCAGCTACGCGGACAGGGATCACGAGCAGTACTTC.

This clonotype was seen at least ten times. The chain has TRBV7-2 and TRBJ1-5, with 8 nucleotides matching TRBD1. The CDR3 is 16 residues long. Germline lookup yields CDR1 SGHTA and CDR2 FQGNSA. V was clipped by 5 bases and J by 2 bases; unmatched bases: 8. CDR3 in amino acids: CASSNGPGQGNQPQHF. Here the CDR3 DNA reads TGTGCCAGCAGCAACGGACCGGGACAGGGCAATCAGCCCCAGCATTTT.

The V and J genes are TRBV7-8 and TRBJ2-7; no clear D. The CDR3 sequence is 12 residues long. The V end lost 5 bases, the J end lost 6 bases, and 11 bases lay between the germline ends. CDR1 is SGHVS and CDR2 is FQNEAQ in the germline V gene. CDR3 nucleotides: TGTGCCAGCAGCCCGAGGAGAAGCGAGCAGTACGTC. This sequence encodes CASSPRRSEQYV.

This chain uses TRBV28 with TRBJ2-7; 10 bases match TRBD2. J was trimmed by 2 bases and V by 4 bases; bases with no gene match: 2. The CDR3 runs to 14 residues. Germline CDR1 reads MDHEN; CDR2 reads SYDVKM. Here the CDR3 DNA reads TGTGCCAGCAGTTCTAGCGGGGGCACCTACGAGCAGTACTTC. This encodes CASSSSGGTYEQYF. The whole variable domain, remainder taken from reference TRBV28 and TRBJ2-7, is DVKVTQSSRYLVKRTGEKVFLECVQDMDHENMFWYRQDPGLGLRLIYFSYDVKMKEKGDIPEGYSVSREKKERFSLILESASTNQTSMYLCASSSSGGTYEQYFGPGTRLTVT.

The genes are TRBV27 and TRBJ2-1; 11 bases fit TRBD1. V lost 5 bases and J lost 8; bases outside the gene matches: 5. The CDR3 loop spans 14 amino acids. Germline CDR1 MNHEY, CDR2 SMNVEV (reference sequence). CDR3 DNA: TGTGCCAGCAGTCGGACAGGGGGCCTGCATGAGCAGTTCTTC. Amino acid sequence: CASSRTGGLHEQFF.

This clonotype has only a few counts. Written as DNA, the CDR3 is TGCGCCAGCAGCTTGGAAGGATACGGTACTGGAAACACCATATATTTT. Encoded protein: CASSLEGYGTGNTIYF. This chain links TRBV5-1 with TRBJ1-3; no definite D call. Trimming stripped 0 bases from V and 2 bases from J, with 12 bases between. Germline CDR1 SGHRS, CDR2 YFSETQ. This CDR3 has 16 residues.

The J gene is TRBJ1-3, the V gene TRBV28; D is perhaps TRBD1 (5 bases). Germline assignment: CDR1 MDHEN and CDR2 SYDVKM. V was clipped by 4 bases and J by 5 bases, with 21 bases between them. The CDR3 runs to 17 residues. This CDR3 is CASSSMGGLALRNTIYF. In nucleotides, the CDR3 is TGTGCCAGCAGTTCCATGGGGGGGTTAGCTCTGAGAAACACCATATATTTT.

This clonotype was observed many times. The genes are TRBV7-2 and TRBJ2-7; D call uncertain. CDR1 is SGHTA, CDR2 FQGNSA, per germline. The CDR3 loop spans 14 amino acids. V was cut by 5 bases and J by 1 base, with 12 bases left in between. CDR3 sequence: CASSPRRKSYEQYF. CDR3 in DNA: TGTGCCAGCAGCCCTAGGCGAAAGTCCTACGAGCAGTACTTC.

This clonotype was seen only a few times. V gene TRBV10-2 combines with J gene TRBJ2-7, with a weak D call TRBD2 (6 bases). V was cut by 6 bases and J by 7 bases, with 16 bases left in between. The CDR3 covers 13 residues. Per germline, CDR1 WSHSY and CDR2 SAAADI. The DNA for the CDR3 is TGCGCCAGCAGGGACTCCCCGGGGGAAGAGCAGTACGTC. Its protein product is CASRDSPGEEQYV.

This clonotype was seen just once. This chain uses TRBV12-3 or TRBV12-4 with TRBJ1-5, with 10 bases matching TRBD1. Trimming took 5 bases from V and 0 from J; bases not matched to a gene: 13. CDR3 length equals 19 residues. The CDR3 sequence: CASSTRQGAGRVSNQPQHF. As DNA, the CDR3 is TGTGCCAGCAGTACGAGACAGGGGGCGGGGAGAGTTAGCAATCAGCCCCAGCATTTT.

This chain uses TRBV18 with TRBJ1-6; TRBD1 matches at 9 bases. CDR3 size: 16 residues. V shed 5 bases and J 3 bases; nucleotides not matched to a gene: 5. CDR1 and CDR2 (germline): KGHSH, LQKENI. The CDR3 DNA is TGTGCCAGCTCATACCGGGACAGGGTCTATAATTCACCCCTCCACTTT. Translated: CASSYRDRVYNSPLHF.

The CDR3 nucleotides are TGTGCCAGCAGCGGGACTAGCCCCTTTCATGAGCAGTTCTTC. This gives the protein CASSGTSPFHEQFF. V and J are TRBV6-4 and TRBJ2-1; 9 bases line up with TRBD2. There are 14 residues in the CDR3. V was clipped by 6 bases and J by 8 bases; unmatched bases: 8. In germline, CDR1 is MRHNA, CDR2 SNTAGT.

This clonotype was seen only a few times. The chain couples TRBV7-3 to TRBJ2-7; D uncertain. Germline V lookup: CDR1 SGHTA, CDR2 FQGTGA. The CDR3 contains 13 residues. V lost 1 base and J lost 2, with 6 bases in between. CDR3 region: CASSLIGPYEQYV. The CDR3 DNA reads as TGTGCCAGCAGCTTAATAGGACCCTACGAGCAGTACGTC.

The chain employs TRBV28 and TRBJ1-6; maybe TRBD1 (5 bases). The CDR3 contains 14 residues. The V end was cut by 7 bases, the J end by 14 bases, with 21 bases between. Per the germline V gene, CDR1 is MDHEN and CDR2 is SYDVKM. CDR3 coding DNA: TGTGCCAGCACTCCCGGCGCGGTCCGAGGGGCCCTCCACTTT. It translates to CASTPGAVRGALHF.

The chain links TRBV6-2 or TRBV6-3 to TRBJ2-7; TRBD1 agrees at 7 bases. This CDR3 has 17 residues. With V trimmed by 6 bases and J by 3 bases, 17 bases remained unmatched. The V gene's germline CDR1 is MNHEY and CDR2 SVGEGT. CDR3 coding DNA: TGTGCCAGCAGACCCTCCTACAGGGGTGAGAGGGGCTACGAGCAGTACTTC. This codes for CASRPSYRGERGYEQYF.

The chain uses TRBV7-8 and TRBJ1-4; D not certain. Germline V gene sequence: CDR1 SGHVS, CDR2 FQNEAQ. The V end was cut by 1 base, the J end by 2 bases, with 8 bases between. CDR3 size: 15 residues. CDR3 sequence: CASSLDGRTNEKLFF. CDR3 DNA sequence: TGTGCCAGCAGCTTAGATGGGAGGACTAATGAAAAACTGTTTTTT.

CDR3 sequence (DNA): TGTGCCAGCAGTTTACCCACGACAGGGAACACTGAAGCTTTCTTT. This codes for CASSLPTTGNTEAFF. This chain joins TRBV28 and TRBJ1-1; tentative D call: TRBD1 (6 bases). This CDR3 is built from 15 residues. Per germline, CDR1 MDHEN and CDR2 SYDVKM. V gave up 2 bases and J gave up 1 base, with 11 bases separating them.

This clonotype has more than one count but fewer than ten. The rearrangement links TRBV28 to TRBJ1-4; tentatively, D is TRBD1 (5 bases). This CDR3 is built from 15 residues. Germline-derived CDR1 and CDR2 are MDHEN and SYDVKM. V was pared by 7 bases and J by 8 bases, with 20 bases between. The CDR3 region is CASTTWPGTEEKLFF. CDR3 sequence (DNA): TGTGCCAGCACCACCTGGCCAGGGACTGAGGAAAAACTGTTTTTT. Full variable domain (rest looked up from reference TRBV28 and TRBJ1-4): DVKVTQSSRYLVKRTGEKVFLECVQDMDHENMFWYRQDPGLGLRLIYFSYDVKMKEKGDIPEGYSVSREKKERFSLILESASTNQTSMYLCASTTWPGTEEKLFFGSGTQLSVL.

This clonotype was seen at least ten times. V usage is TRBV7-2 and J usage is TRBJ2-5, with D perhaps TRBD1 (6 bases). This CDR3 has 13 amino acids. V was pared by 6 bases and J by 6 bases, with 14 bases between. Germline V gives CDR1 SGHTA, CDR2 FQGNSA. CDR3 region: CASRASGTQTQYF. The CDR3 nucleotides are TGTGCCAGCAGGGCATCCGGGACACAGACCCAGTACTTC.

The chain uses TRBV28 and TRBJ2-7; 7 bases agree with TRBD1. Germline V CDR1 and CDR2: MDHEN, SYDVKM. Trimming took 4 bases from V and 1 from J; bases not matched to a gene: 4. This CDR3 comprises 14 residues. The CDR3 spells CASSSPGQSYEQYV. CDR3 nucleotides: TGTGCCAGCAGTTCACCGGGACAGTCCTACGAGCAGTACGTC.

The V call is TRBV7-9, the J call TRBJ2-1, with 12 bases lining up with TRBD2. Per germline, CDR1 SEHNR and CDR2 FQNEAQ (reference sequence). There are 15 residues in the CDR3. Germline trimming cut 3 bases from V and 7 bases from J; bases unmatched to any gene: 4. CDR3 nucleotides: TGTGCCAGCAGCTTGACTAGCGGGAGAACGAATGAGCAGTTCTTC. Translated: CASSLTSGRTNEQFF.

The rearrangement links TRBV6-2 or TRBV6-3 to TRBJ2-1; D is uncertain. Germline V CDR1 and CDR2: MNHEY, SVGEGT. V dropped 4 bases and J dropped 7 bases, with 11 bases sitting between them. The CDR3 loop spans 13 amino acids. The CDR3, as DNA: TGTGCCAGCAGTTCCGGGCCCCGGAATGAGCAGTTCTTC. It codes for CASSSGPRNEQFF.

This clonotype was counted a few times. J is TRBJ1-6 and V is TRBV7-6; unclear D gene. Germline V gene sequence: CDR1 SGHVS, CDR2 FNYEAQ. Trimming cost V 10 bases and J 8 bases, with 24 bases left between them. The CDR3 spans 16 residues. The CDR3 loop reads CATTPSLAGRDSPLHF. Written as DNA, the CDR3 is TGTGCCACCACCCCGTCTCTGGCGGGGAGAGATTCACCCCTCCACTTT.

In its sample, this clonotype was seen a few times. The chain employs TRBV27 and TRBJ1-2; D is unresolved. Trimming pared 4 bases from V and 4 bases from J, leaving 10 bases between. CDR1 is MNHEY, CDR2 SMNVEV, per germline (reference sequence). This CDR3 has 13 amino acids. The CDR3 here is CASSSQVTYGYTF. In nucleotides, the CDR3 is TGTGCCAGCAGTTCTCAGGTTACCTATGGCTACACCTTC.

The V and J genes are TRBV5-6 and TRBJ2-7; tentative D call: TRBD2 (6 bases). Germline V gene data show CDR1 as SGHDT and CDR2 as YYEEEE. The V and J ends lost 2 bases and 4 bases respectively, with 16 bases between them. This CDR3 region has 15 residues. CDR3 coding DNA: TGTGCCAGCAGCTTAAGGGGCGGGGCCCCATACGAGCAGTACTTC. Translating gives CASSLRGGAPYEQYF.

The rearrangement uses TRBV19 and TRBJ1-2, with 8 bases matching TRBD1. CDR3 length: 15 residues. Per the germline V gene, CDR1 is LNHDA and CDR2 is SQIVND (reference sequence). The V gene end was trimmed by 7 bases and the J gene end by 4 bases; junction bases not matched to a gene: 11. CDR3: CASTPEDREAYGYTF. In DNA, the CDR3 is TGTGCCAGTACTCCCGAGGACAGGGAGGCCTATGGCTACACCTTC.

The chain uses TRBV6-1 and TRBJ2-2; D possibly corresponds to TRBD2 (6 bases). The CDR3 has 15 amino acids. The germline V gene encodes CDR1 MNHNS and CDR2 SASEGT. With 7 bases removed from V and 3 bases from J, the gap between germline ends came to 15 bases. This CDR3 reads CASTLLDYYTGELFF. DNA for the CDR3: TGTGCCAGCACCTTGCTGGACTACTACACCGGGGAGCTGTTTTTT.

V is TRBV6-2 or TRBV6-3 and J is TRBJ1-5; maybe TRBD1 (5 bases). The CDR3 length is 16 residues. Trimming removed 2 bases from V and 1 base from J, with 12 bases in between. Germline CDR1 MNHEY, CDR2 SVGEGT. Written as DNA, the CDR3 is TGTGCCAGCAGTTACCCCCAGGGAGGGAGCAATCAGCCCCAGCATTTT. It translates to CASSYPQGGSNQPQHF.

At least ten counts were recorded for this clonotype. The chain links TRBV7-9 to TRBJ2-2; D gene ambiguous. Trimming removed 6 bases from V and 1 base from J, with 12 bases in between. This CDR3 region has 15 residues. Germline V gene lookup returns CDR1 SEHNR and CDR2 FQNEAQ (reference sequence). CDR3 sequence: CASSFTGGNTGELFF. CDR3 bases: TGTGCCAGCAGTTTCACGGGCGGGAACACCGGGGAGCTGTTTTTT. The full variable domain, in which reference TRBV7-9 and TRBJ2-2 provide the parts outside the CDR3, is DTGVSQNPRHKITKRGQNVTFRCDPISEHNRLYWYRQTLGQGPEFLTYFQNEAQLEKSRLLSDRFSAERPKGSFSTLEIQRTEQGDSAMYLCASSFTGGNTGELFFGEGSRLTVL.